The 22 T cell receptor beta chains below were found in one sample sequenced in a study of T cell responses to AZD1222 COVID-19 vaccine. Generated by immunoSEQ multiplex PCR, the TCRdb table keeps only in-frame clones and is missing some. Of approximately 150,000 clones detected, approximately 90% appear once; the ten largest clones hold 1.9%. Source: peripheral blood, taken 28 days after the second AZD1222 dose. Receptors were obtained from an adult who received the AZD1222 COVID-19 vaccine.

In nucleotides, the CDR3 is TGCGCCAGCAGTTCTAGAATGGGCTTTGGTACAGATACGCAGTATTTT. Its translation: CASSSRMGFGTDTQYF. The chain is built from TRBV10-1 and TRBJ2-3; D is uncertain. This CDR3 comprises 16 residues. Germline values: CDR1 WNHNN, CDR2 SYGVQD (reference sequence). Trimming left V 5 bases short and J 3 bases short, with 18 bases between.

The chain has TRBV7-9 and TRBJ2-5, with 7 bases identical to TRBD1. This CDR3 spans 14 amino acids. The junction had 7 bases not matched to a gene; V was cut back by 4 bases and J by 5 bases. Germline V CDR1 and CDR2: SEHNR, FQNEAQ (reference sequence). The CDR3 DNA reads TGTGCCAGCAGCTCCCCGACAGGGTTTGAGACCCAGTACTTC. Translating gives CASSSPTGFETQYF.

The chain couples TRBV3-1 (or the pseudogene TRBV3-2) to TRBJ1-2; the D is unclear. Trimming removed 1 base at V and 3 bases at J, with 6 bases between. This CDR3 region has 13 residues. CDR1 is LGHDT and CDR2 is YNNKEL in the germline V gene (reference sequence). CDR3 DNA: TGTGCCAGCAGCCAAGGCGTCTACTATGGCTACACCTTC. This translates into CASSQGVYYGYTF.

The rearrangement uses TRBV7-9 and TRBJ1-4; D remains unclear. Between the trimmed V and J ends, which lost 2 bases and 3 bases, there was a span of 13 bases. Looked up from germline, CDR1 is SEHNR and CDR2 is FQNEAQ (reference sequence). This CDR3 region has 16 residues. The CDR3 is CASSLKLYYPNEKLFF. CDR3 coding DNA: TGTGCCAGCAGCTTAAAGTTGTACTACCCTAATGAAAAACTGTTTTTT.

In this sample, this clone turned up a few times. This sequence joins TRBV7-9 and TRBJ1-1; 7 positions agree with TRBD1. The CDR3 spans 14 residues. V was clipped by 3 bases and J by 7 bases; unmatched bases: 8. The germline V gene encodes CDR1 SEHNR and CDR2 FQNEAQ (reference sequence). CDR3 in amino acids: CASSLAHGQDEAFF. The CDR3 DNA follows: TGTGCCAGCAGCTTGGCACATGGACAGGATGAAGCTTTCTTT.

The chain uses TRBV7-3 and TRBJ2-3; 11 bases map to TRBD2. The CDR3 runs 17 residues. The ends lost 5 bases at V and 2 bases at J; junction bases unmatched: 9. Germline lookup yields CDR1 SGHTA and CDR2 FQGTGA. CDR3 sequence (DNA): TGTGCCAGCAGCCCAACGGGACTAGCGGCCGTCACAGATACGCAGTATTTT. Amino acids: CASSPTGLAAVTDTQYF.

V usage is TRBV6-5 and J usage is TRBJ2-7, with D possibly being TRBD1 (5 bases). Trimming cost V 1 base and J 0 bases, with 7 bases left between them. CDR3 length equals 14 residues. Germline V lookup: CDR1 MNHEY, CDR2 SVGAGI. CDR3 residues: CASSYLQGSYEQYF. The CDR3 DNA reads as TGTGCCAGCAGTTACTTGCAGGGCTCCTACGAGCAGTACTTC.

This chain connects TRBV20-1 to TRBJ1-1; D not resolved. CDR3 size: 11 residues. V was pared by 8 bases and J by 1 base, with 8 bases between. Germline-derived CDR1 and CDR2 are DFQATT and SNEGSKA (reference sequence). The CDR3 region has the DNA TGCAGTTGTCCCAGGAACACTGAAGCTTTCTTT. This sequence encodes CSCPRNTEAFF.

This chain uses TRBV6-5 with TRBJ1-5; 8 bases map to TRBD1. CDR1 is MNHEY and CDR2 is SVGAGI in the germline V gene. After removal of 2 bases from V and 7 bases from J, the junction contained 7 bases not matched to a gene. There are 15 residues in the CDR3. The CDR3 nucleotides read TGTGCCAGCAGTTACGGTGGACAGGGTGGGCAGCCCCAGCATTTT. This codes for CASSYGGQGGQPQHF.

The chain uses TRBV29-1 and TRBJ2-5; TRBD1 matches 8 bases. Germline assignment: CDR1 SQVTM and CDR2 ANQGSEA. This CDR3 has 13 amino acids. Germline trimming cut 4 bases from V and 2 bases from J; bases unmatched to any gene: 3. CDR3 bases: TGCAGCGTTGCTAGGGACAGGCAAGAGACCCAGTACTTC. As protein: CSVARDRQETQYF.

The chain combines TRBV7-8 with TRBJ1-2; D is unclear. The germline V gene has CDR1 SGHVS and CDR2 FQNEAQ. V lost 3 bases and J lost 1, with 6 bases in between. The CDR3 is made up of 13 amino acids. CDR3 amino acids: CASSFGVNYGYTF. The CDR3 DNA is TGTGCCAGCAGCTTCGGGGTTAACTATGGCTACACCTTC.

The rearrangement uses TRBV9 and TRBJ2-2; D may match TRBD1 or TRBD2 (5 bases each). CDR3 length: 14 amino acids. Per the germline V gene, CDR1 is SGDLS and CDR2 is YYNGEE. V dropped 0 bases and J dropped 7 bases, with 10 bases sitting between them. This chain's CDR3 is CASSVVGTHGELFF. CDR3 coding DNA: TGTGCCAGCAGCGTAGTAGGGACGCACGGGGAGCTGTTTTTT.

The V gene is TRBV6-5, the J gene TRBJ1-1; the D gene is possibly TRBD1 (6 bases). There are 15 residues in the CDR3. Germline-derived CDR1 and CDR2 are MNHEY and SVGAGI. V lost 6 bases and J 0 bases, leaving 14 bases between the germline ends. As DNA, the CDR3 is TGTGCCAGCAGCCCCGACAGGTTACTGAACACTGAAGCTTTCTTT. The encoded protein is CASSPDRLLNTEAFF.

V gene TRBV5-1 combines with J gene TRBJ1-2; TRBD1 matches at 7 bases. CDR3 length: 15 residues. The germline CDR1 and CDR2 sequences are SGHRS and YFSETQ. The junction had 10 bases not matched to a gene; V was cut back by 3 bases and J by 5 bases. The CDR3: CASSSGQWGAYGYTF. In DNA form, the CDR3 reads TGCGCCAGCAGCTCGGGACAGTGGGGTGCTTATGGCTACACCTTC.

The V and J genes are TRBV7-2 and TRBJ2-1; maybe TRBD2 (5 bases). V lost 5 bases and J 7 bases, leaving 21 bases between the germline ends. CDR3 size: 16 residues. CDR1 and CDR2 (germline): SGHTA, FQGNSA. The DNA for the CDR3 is TGTGCCAGCAGCCTAATGAGGAGGCGTTGGGGAAATGAGCAGTTCTTC. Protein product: CASSLMRRRWGNEQFF.

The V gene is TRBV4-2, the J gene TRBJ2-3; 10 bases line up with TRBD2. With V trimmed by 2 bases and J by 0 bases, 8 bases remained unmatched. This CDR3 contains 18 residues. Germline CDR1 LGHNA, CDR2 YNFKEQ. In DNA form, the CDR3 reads TGTGCCAGCAGCCAACGCTCCACTAGCGGGGATAGCACAGATACGCAGTATTTT. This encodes CASSQRSTSGDSTDTQYF.

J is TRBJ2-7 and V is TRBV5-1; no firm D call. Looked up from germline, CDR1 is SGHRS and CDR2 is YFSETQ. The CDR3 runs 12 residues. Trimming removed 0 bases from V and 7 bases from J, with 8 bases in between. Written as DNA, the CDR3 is TGCGCCAGCAGCTTGGGGCAGACTGAGCAGTACTTC. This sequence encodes CASSLGQTEQYF.

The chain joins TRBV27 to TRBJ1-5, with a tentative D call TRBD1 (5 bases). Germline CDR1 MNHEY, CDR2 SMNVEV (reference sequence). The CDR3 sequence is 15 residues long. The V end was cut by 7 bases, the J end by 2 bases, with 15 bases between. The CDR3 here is CASTPGGGGNQPQHF. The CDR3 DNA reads TGTGCCAGCACACCGGGGGGTGGCGGCAATCAGCCCCAGCATTTT.

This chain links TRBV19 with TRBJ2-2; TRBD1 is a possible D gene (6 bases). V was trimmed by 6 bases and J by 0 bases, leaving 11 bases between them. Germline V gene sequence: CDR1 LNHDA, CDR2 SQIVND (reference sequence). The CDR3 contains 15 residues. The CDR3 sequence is CASSLGHTNTGELFF. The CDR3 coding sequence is TGTGCCAGTAGCCTGGGACACACGAACACCGGGGAGCTGTTTTTT.

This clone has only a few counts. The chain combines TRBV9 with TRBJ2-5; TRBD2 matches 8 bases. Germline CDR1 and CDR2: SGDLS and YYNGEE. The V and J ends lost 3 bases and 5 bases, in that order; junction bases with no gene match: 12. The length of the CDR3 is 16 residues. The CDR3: CASSASGGFGRETQYF. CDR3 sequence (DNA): TGTGCCAGCAGCGCCAGCGGGGGATTCGGGAGGGAGACCCAGTACTTC.

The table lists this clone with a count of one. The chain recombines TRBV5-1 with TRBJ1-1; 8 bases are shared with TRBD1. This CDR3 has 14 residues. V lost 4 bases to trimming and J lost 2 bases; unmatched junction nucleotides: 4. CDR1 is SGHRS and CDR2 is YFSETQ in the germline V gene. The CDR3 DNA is TGCGCCAGCAGCGCTACAGGGGGTAACACTGAAGCTTTCTTT. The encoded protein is CASSATGGNTEAFF.

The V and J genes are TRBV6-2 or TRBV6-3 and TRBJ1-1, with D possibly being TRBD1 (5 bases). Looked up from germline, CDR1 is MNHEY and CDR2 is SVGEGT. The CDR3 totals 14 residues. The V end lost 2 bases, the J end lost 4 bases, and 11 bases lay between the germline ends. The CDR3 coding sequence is TGTGCCAGCAGTTACCCGGACATTTTCACTGAAGCTTTCTTT. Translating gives CASSYPDIFTEAFF.